The 2 T cell receptor beta chains below come from one sample, sequenced in a study of OX40 agonist ivuxolimab in advanced cancers. Generated by immunoSEQ multiplex PCR, the TCRdb table keeps only in-frame clones and is missing some. In the table there are 65,000 to 85,000 clones, roughly 85% of which are singletons. The sample in question was CD4+ or CD8+ T cells sorted from blood, obtained in a trial of the OX40 agonist ivuxolimab. The receptors come from an adult with an advanced solid tumor such as melanoma, head and neck, liver or kidney cancer.

The chain uses TRBV11-1 and TRBJ2-1; 10 nucleotides match TRBD2. Germline V lookup: CDR1 SGHAT, CDR2 FQDESV (reference sequence). After removal of 6 bases from V and 7 bases from J, the junction contained 12 bases not matched to a gene. This CDR3 has 16 amino acids. The CDR3, as DNA: TGTGCCAGCAGAATTAGCGGGGGGCGCATTTCTAATGAGCAGTTCTTC. This gives the protein CASRISGGRISNEQFF.

The J gene is TRBJ2-1, the V gene TRBV25-1, with 11 bases identical to TRBD2. V gave up 8 bases and J gave up 5 bases; unmatched junction bases: 5. Per the germline V gene, CDR1 is MGHDK and CDR2 is SYGVNS. The CDR3 covers 14 residues. The CDR3 protein is CASCSGGVHNEQFF. CDR3 nucleotides: TGTGCCAGCTGTAGCGGGGGGGTACACAATGAGCAGTTCTTC. Based on the CDR3 plus reference TRBV25-1 and TRBJ2-1, the full variable domain is EADIYQTPRYLVIGTGKKITLECSQTMGHDKMYWYQQDPGMELHLIHYSYGVNSTEKGDLSSESTVSRIRTEHFPLTLESARPSHTSQYLCASCSGGVHNEQFFGPGTRLTVL.